A selection of T cell receptor beta chains follows, all from one sample in a study of blood T cells in healthy people across ages. TCRdb re-analysed the 5' RACE reads in MiXCR, keeping a single row per CDR3 protein. The sample yields under 950,000 distinct CDR3 sequences, about a fifth seen once. Material for sequencing was blood. The receptors come from a man in his 70s in good health. CDR3s include the opening cysteine and the closing phenylalanine or tryptophan. D genes are given only for firm matches. Size is stated for part of the rows, as once, few or many counts, or as a class when the clone is expanded.

14	.	.	TRBJ2-1	TRBV4-2	TGTGCCAGCAGCCATGGTTCAGGGAGGTATGAGCAGTTCTTC	CASSHGSGRYEQFF
15	.	few	TRBJ1-5	TRBV12-3/TRBV12-4	TGTGCCAGCAGTTCACCGGACCGGGCGTATCAGCCCCAGCATTTT	CASSSPDRAYQPQHF
13	.	.	TRBJ2-5	TRBV10-3	TGTGCCATCAGAGACAGCGACCAAGAGACCCAGTACTTC	CAIRDSDQETQYF
16	.	few	TRBJ2-2	TRBV18	TGTGCCAGCTCACGCCGCTTTGGGGAGAACACCGGGGAGCTGTTTTTT	CASSRRFGENTGELFF
12	.	once	TRBJ2-4	TRBV15	TGTGCCACGAGGGGAGCCAAAAACATTCAGTACTTC	CATRGAKNIQYF
15	.	few	TRBJ2-5	TRBV12-3/TRBV12-4	TGTGCCAGCAGTTTATTCGACAGATCTCAAGAGACCCAGTACTTC	CASSLFDRSQETQYF
16	.	few	TRBJ2-4	TRBV10-3	TGTGCCATCAGTGAGTCGCTTCCACTAGCCAAAAACATTCAGTACTTC	CAISESLPLAKNIQYF
13	.	few	TRBJ2-1	TRBV12-3/TRBV12-4	TGTGCCAGCACCAGTTCGAGTAACAATGAGCAGTTCTTC	CASTSSSNNEQFF
14	.	few	TRBJ1-1	TRBV20-1	TGCAGTGCTAGAGCCAGTAACCGGCTCACTGAAGCTTTCTTT	CSARASNRLTEAFF
14	TRBD1	few	TRBJ1-2	TRBV6-5	TGTGCCAGCAGTTACTCCCGACAGGGGGGTGGCTACACCTTC	CASSYSRQGGGYTF
19	.	.	TRBJ1-4	TRBV7-2	TGTGCCAGCAGCTTAGTTAGGGGACGAGTTCCCCCCCCGTGGGAAAAACTGTTTTTT	CASSLVRGRVPPPWEKLFF
12	.	many	TRBJ2-1	TRBV7-9	TGTGCCAGCAGCCCCCTGCCCAATGAGCAGTTCTTC	CASSPLPNEQFF